Sequencing of this T cell receptor (beta chain) was carried out in a study of CD8+ T cells in alopecia areata. General study findings and limits: Affected scalp, especially in alopecia totalis/universalis, had a higher clonality than normal scalp did. Tofacitinib significantly reduced both scalp clonality and expanded CD8+ clones among the top 100. Whether baseline CD8+ expansion is linked to response remains uncertain, given a single nonresponder.

Described treatment: oral pan-JAK inhibitor, 5-10 mg twice daily. CD4+ and CD8+ T cells were sorted from PBMCs. About this clone itself: The antigen is unknown.

Following extraction, RNA underwent reverse transcription to cDNA, which served as the sequencing template. The repertoire was sequenced with immunoSEQ multiplex PCR; TCRdb's copy has only in-frame clones and lacks some. The sample has about 180,000 clones; about 53% are singletons. From germline, CDR1 is ENHRY and CDR2 SYGVKD. The CDR3 covers 11 residues. V shed 3 bases and J shed 3 bases, with 3 bases lying between them. This TCR came from a human donor with alopecia areata. The V call is TRBV10-3, the J call TRBJ2-7; D not resolved. Source: CD8+ T cells sorted from blood, taken at week 24, from a patient treated with tofacitinib. The CDR3 is CAISDNYEQYF. Written as DNA, the CDR3 is TGTGCCATCAGTGACAACTACGAGCAGTACTTC.